Presented here are 18 T cell receptor beta chains from one specimen sequenced in a study of blood T cell repertoires in COVID-19. Produced via immunoSEQ multiplex PCR; TCRdb's table is partial and in-frame only. The sample gives about 200,000 clones, about 84% of which show up once; over 6% is in the top ten. Sequencing was performed on peripheral blood. Every receptor here comes from a woman aged 80 or over with COVID-19, enrolled during active disease.

As for this clone: The same CDR3 can be traced to other DNA sequences in this sample. The V gene is TRBV6-5, the J gene TRBJ1-2; D remains ambiguous. The V end was cut by 5 bases, the J end by 0 bases, with 7 bases between. CDR1 is MNHEY and CDR2 is SVGAGI in the germline V gene. The CDR3 is 13 amino acids. The CDR3 loop is CASSPGSNYGYTF. CDR3 DNA sequence: TGTGCCAGCAGTCCGGGGTCTAACTATGGCTACACCTTC.

The chain links TRBV6-1 to TRBJ2-5; possibly TRBD2 for D (6 bases). From germline, CDR1 is MNHNS and CDR2 SASEGT. V lost 2 bases, J lost 6 bases, and 10 bases lay in between. CDR3 length equals 13 residues. The CDR3 protein is CASSEWGVQTQYF. CDR3 in DNA: TGTGCCAGCAGTGAATGGGGGGTACAGACCCAGTACTTC.

This clone was picked up one time. The V call is TRBV3-1 (or the pseudogene TRBV3-2), the J call TRBJ1-6; D is undetermined. This CDR3 spans 15 amino acids. Germline loops: CDR1 LGHDT, CDR2 YNNKEL (reference sequence). Trimming shortened V by 0 bases and J by 0 bases, and 3 bases separated the two germline ends. The DNA of the CDR3 is TGTGCCAGCAGCCAAGACAGCTCCTATAATTCACCCCTCCACTTT. This sequence encodes CASSQDSSYNSPLHF.

The chain couples TRBV5-1 to TRBJ1-2, with 9 bases matching TRBD1. After removal of 2 bases from V and 5 bases from J, the junction contained 7 bases not matched to a gene. This CDR3 has 15 amino acids. Germline CDR1 is SGHRS and CDR2 is YFSETQ. As DNA, the CDR3 is TGCGCCAGCAGCTTTCCTACAGGGGGCGCGTATGGCTACACCTTC. It specifies CASSFPTGGAYGYTF.

The CDR3 is CASSLAGGGETQYF. In DNA, the CDR3 is TGTGCCAGCAGCTTAGCAGGGGGTGGAGAGACCCAGTACTTC. This chain uses TRBV7-9 with TRBJ2-5; possible D gene TRBD1, 6 bases. Germline-derived CDR1 and CDR2 are SEHNR and FQNEAQ (reference sequence). The length of the CDR3 is 14 residues. Trimming cost V 0 bases and J 4 bases, with 9 bases left between them. Drawing the rest from reference TRBV7-9 and TRBJ2-5, the complete variable domain is DTGVSQNPRHKITKRGQNVTFRCDPISEHNRLYWYRQTLGQGPEFLTYFQNEAQLEKSRLLSDRFSAERPKGSFSTLEIQRTEQGDSAMYLCASSLAGGGETQYFGPGTRLLVL.

This sequence joins TRBV10-3 and TRBJ2-1; 7 nucleotides agree with TRBD1. V was clipped by 0 bases and J by 10 bases; unmatched bases: 6. The CDR3 loop spans 14 amino acids. Per germline, CDR1 ENHRY and CDR2 SYGVKD. CDR3 DNA sequence: TGTGCCATCAGTGAGTCTTTAGGGACAGTGGAGCAGTTCTTC. Its protein product is CAISESLGTVEQFF.

The chain joins TRBV9 to TRBJ2-4; D call uncertain. The germline V gene encodes CDR1 SGDLS and CDR2 YYNGEE. V lost 0 bases to trimming and J lost 4 bases, with 8 bases between them. This CDR3 comprises 14 residues. CDR3 protein: CASSVGPPKNIQYF. In nucleotides, the CDR3 is TGTGCCAGCAGCGTAGGGCCCCCAAAAAACATTCAGTACTTC.

This clone was picked up one time. The CDR3 nucleotides read TGCAGCGTTGATCAGCGGGCGCCCGAAGAGACCCAGTACTTC. As protein: CSVDQRAPEETQYF. The chain combines TRBV29-1 with TRBJ2-5; the D gene is possibly TRBD2 (6 bases). Germline CDR1 is SQVTM and CDR2 is ANQGSEA. The length of the CDR3 is 14 residues. V was clipped by 3 bases and J by 3 bases, with 14 bases between them.

V usage is TRBV28 and J usage is TRBJ2-3; D is perhaps TRBD2 (6 bases). In germline, CDR1 is MDHEN, CDR2 SYDVKM. The CDR3 spans 14 residues. The V end lost 10 bases, the J end lost 9 bases, and 23 bases lay between the germline ends. The CDR3 DNA sequence: TGTGCCACCTGTAGGGCCGCGGGGCTAAGAACGCAGTATTTT. This codes for CATCRAAGLRTQYF.

This clone was detected ten times or more. In DNA form, the CDR3 reads TGTGCCAGCAGCTCAGGCCGAGACAGGGATACCGGGGAGCTGTTTTTT. Translating gives CASSSGRDRDTGELFF. The rearrangement uses TRBV5-4 and TRBJ2-2; 7 nucleotides match TRBD1. The V and J ends lost 3 bases and 5 bases, in that order; junction bases with no gene match: 10. The CDR3 runs 16 residues. From germline, CDR1 is SGHNT and CDR2 YYREEE (reference sequence).

The table lists this clone with a few counts. The V and J genes are TRBV7-2 and TRBJ2-7, with 9 bases lining up with TRBD2. The germline CDR1 and CDR2 sequences are SGHTA and FQGNSA. V dropped 3 bases and J dropped 4; count of bases not matched to a gene: 1. This CDR3 has 13 residues. CDR3 sequence: CASSFSGSYEQYF. The CDR3, as DNA: TGTGCCAGCAGCTTTAGCGGGAGTTACGAGCAGTACTTC. Complete variable domain (other parts from reference TRBV7-2 and TRBJ2-7): GAGVSQSPSNKVTEKGKDVELRCDPISGHTALYWYRQSLGQGLEFLIYFQGNSAPDKSGLPSDRFSAERTGGSVSTLTIQRTQQEDSAVYLCASSFSGSYEQYFGPGTRLTVT.

This chain connects TRBV5-1 to TRBJ2-3; D is perhaps TRBD2 (6 bases). The CDR3 length is 16 residues. Germline CDR1 is SGHRS and CDR2 is YFSETQ. V lost 0 bases to trimming and J lost 0 bases, with 11 bases between them. CDR3 amino acids: CASSLAGGSSTDTQYF. CDR3 DNA sequence: TGCGCCAGCAGCTTGGCCGGAGGGTCCAGCACAGATACGCAGTATTTT.

The chain couples TRBV6-5 to TRBJ1-3; D is undetermined. Per germline, CDR1 MNHEY and CDR2 SVGAGI. The V end lost 6 bases, the J end lost 0 bases, and 12 bases lay between the germline ends. This CDR3 spans 15 amino acids. In nucleotides, the CDR3 is TGTGCCAGCAGATTGACTGATGCCTCTGGAAACACCATATATTTT. Protein sequence: CASRLTDASGNTIYF.

The chain uses TRBV5-1 and TRBJ2-7, with a weak D call TRBD2 (5 bases). This CDR3 region has 15 residues. CDR1 is SGHRS, CDR2 YFSETQ, per germline. V lost 1 base, J lost 6 bases, and 17 bases lay in between. The CDR3 region has the DNA TGCGCCAGCAGCTTGCCCCTGGCGGGTACGGGCGAGCAGTACTTC. Protein product: CASSLPLAGTGEQYF.

This rearrangement joins TRBV5-1 to TRBJ2-5; 9 positions agree with TRBD1. CDR1 SGHRS and CDR2 YFSETQ come from the germline V gene. The CDR3 is 14 residues long. V trimming: 4 bases; J trimming: 5 bases; junction bases outside the gene matches: 6. The CDR3 loop reads CASSPGQGTETQYF. CDR3 nucleotides: TGCGCCAGCAGCCCAGGACAGGGGACGGAGACCCAGTACTTC.

V usage is TRBV5-4 and J usage is TRBJ2-5; TRBD2 matches 13 bases. The CDR3 contains 17 residues. V was pared by 4 bases and J by 4 bases, with 10 bases of the junction left unmatched. Per the germline V gene, CDR1 is SGHNT and CDR2 is YYREEE (reference sequence). The CDR3 spells CASSVGLAGVVGETQYF. The CDR3 DNA follows: TGTGCCAGCAGCGTTGGACTAGCGGGAGTAGTTGGAGAGACCCAGTACTTC.

V gene TRBV4-1 combines with J gene TRBJ2-7; 8 nucleotides align to TRBD2. Per germline, CDR1 MGHRA and CDR2 YSYEKL. Trimming at V came to 0 bases and at J to 2 bases, leaving 3 bases not matched to a gene. CDR3 length: 15 residues. The CDR3 nucleotides are TGCGCCAGCAGCCAAGAAGGGCGGGAGGCCTACGAGCAGTACTTC. It yields the protein CASSQEGREAYEQYF.

This rearrangement joins TRBV5-4 to TRBJ2-2; TRBD1 matches 8 bases. J gave up 4 bases and V 4 bases, and 21 bases lay outside the gene matches. The CDR3 sequence is 20 residues long. CDR1 is SGHNT, CDR2 YYREEE, per germline (reference sequence). The CDR3 protein is CASSPGGAGGVSRSTGELFF. The CDR3 coding sequence is TGTGCCAGCAGCCCAGGGGGCGCCGGAGGCGTTTCCCGTAGCACCGGGGAGCTGTTTTTT.